This T cell receptor (beta chain) was found in a study of T cell responses to AZD1222 COVID-19 vaccine. CDR1 is MGHRA and CDR2 is YSYEKL in the germline V gene. The CDR3 is 14 residues long. V lost 5 bases to trimming and J lost 2 bases; unmatched junction nucleotides: 5. Using immunoSEQ multiplex PCR, the repertoire was profiled, and TCRdb retains in-frame clones only, with some absent. The table lists around 91,000 clones, approximately 89% of them singletons. Turning to this clone: What it binds is unknown.

Findings and caveats of the study: Repertoires were obtained only post-peak T cell response.

The specimen comprised peripheral blood, sampled 28 days after the second AZD1222 dose. This sequence joins TRBV4-1 and TRBJ1-2, with 7 bases lining up with TRBD1. The sequence was obtained from an adult who received the AZD1222 COVID-19 vaccine. The CDR3 DNA is TGCGCCAGCAGCTCCCGGGACAGCAACTATGGCTACACCTTC. As protein: CASSSRDSNYGYTF.